What follows are 28 T cell receptor beta chains derived from one specimen sequenced in a study of response to subunit inactivated influenza vaccine. TCRdb independently ran MiXCR on the RT-PCR reads; one entry per CDR3 protein. The sample yields 400,000 to 550,000 distinct CDR3 sequences, roughly 23% seen once. The sequencing used CD4+ T cells sorted from PBMCs, collected 5 days after vaccination. These receptors were obtained from a man over 45 who received an inactivated influenza vaccine.

CDR3 in DNA: TGCAGTGCTTCCGGGACTAGCGGCTTCAATGAGCAGTTCTTC. Amino acids: CSASGTSGFNEQFF. The V and J genes are TRBV20-1 and TRBJ2-1; 11 nucleotides line up with TRBD2. The CDR3 has 14 amino acids. After removal of 5 bases from V and 6 bases from J, the junction contained 6 bases not matched to a gene. Germline CDR1 and CDR2: DFQATT and SNEGSKA (reference sequence).

This chain connects TRBV5-6 to TRBJ2-1, with a possible D match to TRBD2 (5 bases). The CDR3 runs to 16 residues. Germline CDR1 SGHDT, CDR2 YYEEEE. V was clipped by 0 bases and J by 2 bases, with 12 bases between them. In nucleotides, the CDR3 is TGTGCCAGCAGCTTGGTGCCTAGCTCGGCCTACAATGAGCAGTTCTTC. This gives the protein CASSLVPSSAYNEQFF.

The chain links TRBV3-1 to TRBJ2-3; 11 bases are shared with TRBD2. The length of the CDR3 is 17 residues. Per the germline V gene, CDR1 is LGHDT and CDR2 is YNNKEL (reference sequence). V dropped 1 base and J dropped 0; count of bases not matched to a gene: 3. The CDR3 coding sequence is TGTGCCAGCAGCCAAGGGAGACTAGCGGGGAGCACAGATACGCAGTATTTT. Translated, it gives CASSQGRLAGSTDTQYF.

This clonotype was seen a handful of times. The chain uses TRBV7-8 and TRBJ2-5, with D tentatively TRBD1 (6 bases). CDR3 size: 13 residues. With 6 bases removed from V and 4 bases from J, the gap between germline ends came to 12 bases. Per germline, CDR1 SGHVS and CDR2 FQNEAQ. The CDR3: CASRQTGTETQYF. CDR3 nucleotides: TGTGCCAGCAGGCAGACAGGAACAGAGACCCAGTACTTC.

The chain carries TRBV20-1 and TRBJ2-3, with 9 nucleotides matching TRBD2. The length of the CDR3 is 15 residues. J gave up 2 bases and V 4 bases, and 7 bases lay outside the gene matches. The germline CDR1 and CDR2 sequences are DFQATT and SNEGSKA (reference sequence). The CDR3 sequence: CSATSTSGLTDTQYF. The CDR3 DNA reads TGCAGTGCTACTTCGACTAGCGGACTCACAGATACGCAGTATTTT.

DNA for the CDR3: TGTGCCAGCAGCTTAGAGGGACAGAACCCCTACAATGAGCAGTTCTTC. Its protein is CASSLEGQNPYNEQFF. The rearrangement joins TRBV7-6 to TRBJ2-1; 7 positions agree with TRBD1. Germline lookup yields CDR1 SGHVS and CDR2 FNYEAQ. The CDR3 runs 16 residues. Germline trimming cut 1 base from V and 2 bases from J; bases unmatched to any gene: 5.

The V and J genes are TRBV18 and TRBJ1-1, with 9 positions matching TRBD1. J was trimmed by 2 bases and V by 3 bases; bases with no gene match: 16. The CDR3 is made up of 19 amino acids. Germline lookup yields CDR1 KGHSH and CDR2 LQKENI. CDR3 region: CASSPLRNPRTGENTEAFF. For the CDR3, the DNA is TGTGCCAGCTCACCGTTGCGTAACCCCAGGACAGGGGAAAACACTGAAGCTTTCTTT.

This clonotype was seen a few times. The CDR3 region has the DNA TGTGCCAGCAGTTTCGGGAGGCCTAAAAGCACAGATACGCAGTATTTT. Amino acid sequence: CASSFGRPKSTDTQYF. The chain is built from TRBV27 and TRBJ2-3; the match to TRBD2 covers 7 bases. The CDR3 extends over 16 amino acids. Germline CDR1 and CDR2: MNHEY and SMNVEV (reference sequence). J gave up 0 bases and V 3 bases, and 6 bases lay outside the gene matches.

The V gene is TRBV12-3 or TRBV12-4, the J gene TRBJ2-2, with TRBD1 as a possible D gene (6 bases). CDR3 length equals 19 residues. Trimming took 1 base from V and 1 from J, leaving 19 bases between them. The CDR3: CASSLGRLRDTRNTGELFF. The CDR3 nucleotides are TGTGCCAGCAGTTTAGGACGGCTCCGGGACACTAGGAACACCGGGGAGCTGTTTTTT.

This clonotype has just a few counts. This rearrangement joins TRBV5-1 to TRBJ2-3; no firm D call. There are 13 residues in the CDR3. The V and J ends lost 0 bases and 5 bases respectively, with 7 bases between them. The germline V gene encodes CDR1 SGHRS and CDR2 YFSETQ. The CDR3 loop reads CASSLASQDTQYF. The DNA for the CDR3 is TGCGCCAGCAGCTTGGCCTCACAAGATACGCAGTATTTT.

V gene TRBV6-1 combines with J gene TRBJ2-3; D unresolved. Germline CDR1 MNHNS, CDR2 SASEGT. CDR3 length: 15 residues. The V and J ends lost 7 bases and 0 bases respectively, with 14 bases between them. The CDR3 coding sequence is TGTGCCAGCACCCACTCGGCGACTAGCACAGATACGCAGTATTTT. Its translation is CASTHSATSTDTQYF.

The gene calls are TRBV7-2 and TRBJ2-3, with 13 bases lining up with TRBD2. CDR1 and CDR2 (germline): SGHTA, FQGNSA. J gave up 4 bases and V 4 bases, and 8 bases lay outside the gene matches. The CDR3 is 17 residues long. The CDR3 is CASSYATSGRAADTQYF. Written as DNA, the CDR3 is TGTGCCAGCAGCTACGCAACTAGCGGGAGGGCCGCAGATACGCAGTATTTT.

CDR3 residues: CASSFGPSMVGELFF. In nucleotides, the CDR3 is TGTGCCAGCAGCTTCGGTCCCAGTATGGTCGGGGAGCTGTTTTTT. The chain carries TRBV7-2 and TRBJ2-2; D uncertain. V was shortened by 3 bases and J by 7 bases, with 15 bases between the two germline ends. Per the germline V gene, CDR1 is SGHTA and CDR2 is FQGNSA. CDR3 length equals 15 residues.

The chain employs TRBV5-1 and TRBJ2-7; D not certain. Per germline, CDR1 SGHRS and CDR2 YFSETQ. This CDR3 has 13 residues. V shed 1 base and J shed 7 bases, with 12 bases lying between them. CDR3 amino acids: CASSLWPVVEQYF. The CDR3, as DNA: TGCGCCAGCAGCTTGTGGCCGGTTGTGGAGCAGTACTTC.

The chain's CDR3 is CASSAVPRLDTQYF. The DNA for the CDR3 is TGTGCCAGCAGTGCGGTGCCGCGGCTAGATACGCAGTATTTT. The chain recombines TRBV6-2 or TRBV6-3 with TRBJ2-3; no clear D gene. From germline, CDR1 is MNHEY and CDR2 SVGEGT. The CDR3 totals 14 residues. V was pared by 5 bases and J by 5 bases, with 14 bases between.

This rearrangement joins TRBV20-1 to TRBJ2-7; no clear D. Germline CDR1 is DFQATT and CDR2 is SNEGSKA (reference sequence). There are 15 residues in the CDR3. V gave up 3 bases and J gave up 0 bases, with 15 bases separating them. In nucleotides, the CDR3 is TGCAGTGCTAGCGACGAAAGCCGGAGCTCCTACGAGCAGTACTTC. This translates into CSASDESRSSYEQYF.

The CDR3 DNA is TGTGCCAGCAGCCGGAACATCCGTGGTGAAAAACTGTTTTTT. Protein sequence: CASSRNIRGEKLFF. J is TRBJ1-4 and V is TRBV12-3 or TRBV12-4; no definite D call. The CDR3 sequence is 14 residues long. Trimming shortened V by 6 bases and J by 7 bases, and 15 bases separated the two germline ends.

This clonotype was seen a handful of times. The gene calls are TRBV7-9 and TRBJ2-1; D gene uncertain. CDR1 and CDR2 from the germline V gene are SEHNR and FQNEAQ (reference sequence). This CDR3 contains 15 residues. Trimming stripped 2 bases from V and 6 bases from J, with 14 bases between. The CDR3 region is CASSLSPSISNEQFF. The DNA for the CDR3 is TGTGCCAGCAGCTTATCCCCCTCTATATCCAATGAGCAGTTCTTC.

This clonotype was seen only a few times. J is TRBJ2-1 and V is TRBV9, with 7 bases that match TRBD2. CDR3 length: 15 amino acids. V shed 4 bases and J 4 bases; nucleotides not matched to a gene: 8. Germline-derived CDR1 and CDR2 are SGDLS and YYNGEE. CDR3 region: CASSPTSEDYNEQFF. CDR3 DNA sequence: TGTGCCAGCAGCCCCACTAGCGAAGATTACAATGAGCAGTTCTTC.

The chain couples TRBV7-2 to TRBJ2-1, with D uncertain. The CDR3 has 15 amino acids. The V and J ends lost 3 bases and 6 bases respectively, with 15 bases between them. Per germline, CDR1 SGHTA and CDR2 FQGNSA. As DNA, the CDR3 is TGTGCCAGCAGCTTTTCGTCCCGACGCGGCAATGAGCAGTTCTTC. It specifies CASSFSSRRGNEQFF. The entire variable domain, with the rest obtained from reference TRBV7-2 and TRBJ2-1, is as follows: GAGVSQSPSNKVTEKGKDVELRCDPISGHTALYWYRQSLGQGLEFLIYFQGNSAPDKSGLPSDRFSAERTGGSVSTLTIQRTQQEDSAVYLCASSFSSRRGNEQFFGPGTRLTVL.

With regard to this clonotype: This may come from a read error, since a much larger clone is one base off. The chain employs TRBV12-3 or TRBV12-4 and TRBJ2-1; D possibly corresponds to TRBD2 (6 bases). The CDR3 extends over 15 amino acids. V lost 5 bases and J 8 bases, leaving 19 bases between the germline ends. The CDR3 here is CASSRTSRVSHEQFF. The CDR3 DNA reads as TGTGCCAGCAGTCGCACTAGCAGGGTAAGCCATGAGCAGTTCTTC.

The chain joins TRBV20-1 to TRBJ2-7; no firm D call. The CDR3 sequence is 11 residues long. The germline V gene encodes CDR1 DFQATT and CDR2 SNEGSKA (reference sequence). CDR3 bases: TGCAGCGCTGGGGATCCCTACGAGCAGTACTTC. Amino acids: CSAGDPYEQYF.

The V and J genes are TRBV4-3 and TRBJ2-7; 10 bases agree with TRBD2. Germline V CDR1 and CDR2: LGHNA, YSLEER. This CDR3 has 17 amino acids. The J segment lost 4 bases and the V segment lost 0 bases, leaving 9 bases of the junction unmatched. The CDR3 DNA follows: TGCGCCAGCAGCCAAGAACGCCTAGCGGGAGCTCCATACGAGCAGTACTTC. Translated, it gives CASSQERLAGAPYEQYF.

This clonotype was detected once. V gene TRBV5-1 combines with J gene TRBJ2-3; 15 bases align to TRBD2. The junction had 7 bases not matched to a gene; V was cut back by 5 bases and J by 0 bases. The germline CDR1 and CDR2 sequences are SGHRS and YFSETQ. The CDR3 totals 18 residues. The CDR3 loop reads CASRQGLAGGRSTDTQYF. The CDR3, as DNA: TGCGCCAGCAGACAAGGACTAGCGGGAGGGCGGAGCACAGATACGCAGTATTTT.

This clonotype was counted between two and nine times. The rearrangement links TRBV5-6 to TRBJ2-1; TRBD2 agrees at 14 bases. The CDR3 covers 17 residues. CDR1 is SGHDT and CDR2 is YYEEEE in the germline V gene. V shed 3 bases and J 7 bases; nucleotides not matched to a gene: 9. The CDR3 protein is CASSSAGLAGGRNEQFF. The CDR3 DNA follows: TGTGCCAGCAGCTCCGCCGGACTAGCGGGAGGAAGAAATGAGCAGTTCTTC.

The J gene is TRBJ1-1, the V gene TRBV5-1, with D perhaps TRBD1 (6 bases). V gave up 4 bases and J gave up 1 base, with 20 bases separating them. This CDR3 comprises 17 residues. Germline CDR1 SGHRS, CDR2 YFSETQ. CDR3 protein: CASSRRGQGPTNTEAFF. For the CDR3, the DNA is TGCGCCAGCAGCCGACGCGGGCAGGGGCCAACGAACACTGAAGCTTTCTTT.

The chain joins TRBV6-5 to TRBJ1-1; 7 positions agree with TRBD1. V gave up 4 bases and J gave up 10 bases; unmatched junction bases: 6. Germline CDR1 and CDR2: MNHEY and SVGAGI. This CDR3 has 12 residues. CDR3 nucleotides: TGTGCCAGCAGTTCTCGAACAGGGGTAGCTTTCTTT. Protein product: CASSSRTGVAFF.

V and J are TRBV3-1 and TRBJ2-1; 10 bases are shared with TRBD2. This CDR3 spans 15 amino acids. Germline V lookup: CDR1 LGHDT, CDR2 YNNKEL (reference sequence). Losses at the gene ends were 8 bases for V and 2 bases for J; bases not matched to a gene: 6. The CDR3 DNA reads as TGTGCCAGCTGCGAGCGGGGGGGCCCCTACAATGAGCAGTTCTTC. Translation gives CASCERGGPYNEQFF.